This is a list of T cell receptor beta chains from one sample in a study of vaccination and CD4 T cells after COVID-19. From the PCR reads, TCRdb called clonotypes with MiXCR, one entry per CDR3 protein. The data show thousands of distinct CDR3 sequences, around 80% seen once. No cognate antigen is known for these TCRs. The sequencing input was CD4+ T cells from blood, cultured in vitro. Receptor source: a human donor who had recovered from COVID-19. The CDR3 runs from the conserved cysteine through the conserved F or W. D genes are given only for firm matches. Clone size is shown for a subset of rows, as once, few, many or a class of expanded clone.

NA,TRBJ1-5,TRBV20-1,NA,TGCAGTGCTAGGGACGGCAATCAGCCCCAGCATTTT,CSARDGNQPQHF
NA,TRBJ2-7,TRBV10-3,NA,TGTGCCATCGCCAAACAGGGAGGTGGGAACGAGCAGTACTTC,CAIAKQGGGNEQYF
NA,TRBJ1-5,TRBV27,once,TGTGCCAGCAGTTTAAGGTGGAATCAGCCCCAGCATTTT,CASSLRWNQPQHF
TRBD1,TRBJ1-2,TRBV6-2/TRBV6-3,medium-sized,TGTGCCAGCGCGGGGAGACAGGGAAGTTTCTATGGCTACACCTTC,CASAGRQGSFYGYTF
NA,TRBJ1-1,TRBV28,once,TGTGCCAGCAGTTCCGACCGGGCGGGTATTGAAGCTTTCTTT,CASSSDRAGIEAFF
TRBD1,TRBJ1-1,TRBV30,NA,TGTGCCTGGATTAAGGACAGGCTGAACGCTGAAGCTTTCTTT,CAWIKDRLNAEAFF
NA,TRBJ2-6,TRBV19,NA,TGTGCCAGTAGTATTTTGCACGCAGGGGCCAACGTCCTGACTTTC,CASSILHAGANVLTF
NA,TRBJ1-1,TRBV20-1,NA,TGCAGTGCTAAAAAGGGCAGAACGAACACTGAAGCTTTCTTT,CSAKKGRTNTEAFF
TRBD1,TRBJ1-2,TRBV4-1,NA,TGCGCCAGCAGACAGGGGCCATCCTGGGGCTATGGCTACACCTTC,CASRQGPSWGYGYTF
NA,TRBJ1-2,TRBV7-2,few,TGTGCCAGCAGCCCTTCCAGGGACTTTTCTTCCGGCTACACCTTC,CASSPSRDFSSGYTF
TRBD1,TRBJ1-1,TRBV19,NA,TGTGCCAGTAGTATAACAGGGGGCTGGAACACTGAAGCTTTCTTT,CASSITGGWNTEAFF
NA,TRBJ1-5,TRBV6-2/TRBV6-3,NA,TGTGCCAGCAGTTACTCGATTGAGAGACCGCTTAGCAATCAGCCCCAGCATTTT,CASSYSIERPLSNQPQHF
NA,TRBJ2-7,TRBV6-1,NA,TGTGCCAGCAGTGGTGAGGGGGGCCACGAGCAGTACTTC,CASSGEGGHEQYF
NA,TRBJ1-1,TRBV6-1,once,TGTGCCAGCAGTGGGGAGGGGTTGAACACTGAAGCTTTCTTT,CASSGEGLNTEAFF
NA,TRBJ1-3,TRBV7-9,NA,TGTGCCAGCAGCCCCCCACCCAGGGAAGGAAACACCATATATTTT,CASSPPPREGNTIYF
NA,TRBJ1-2,TRBV20-1,NA,TGCAGTGCTTTTACAGCTAACTATGGCTACACCTTC,CSAFTANYGYTF
NA,TRBJ1-5,TRBV7-2,NA,TGTGCCAGCAGCCATAATGGTGCGTCGACAGAACCCCAGCATTTT,CASSHNGASTEPQHF
TRBD1,TRBJ1-5,TRBV6-1,NA,TGTGCCAGCAGGAGACAAACAGGGACAGCCCCTCAGCCCCAGCATTTT,CASRRQTGTAPQPQHF
NA,TRBJ1-2,TRBV7-9,NA,TGTGCCAGCAGCTTACCTACCAGGGCCACCTATGGCTACACCTTC,CASSLPTRATYGYTF
NA,TRBJ2-5,TRBV19,NA,TGTGCCAGTAGTCGCCGGGAAGGATGGGAGACCCAGTACTTC,CASSRREGWETQYF
NA,TRBJ1-2,TRBV10-3,NA,TGTGCCATCAGTGAGTCGATATTGGCAGGTGGCTACACCTTC,CAISESILAGGYTF
TRBD1,TRBJ1-1,TRBV6-1,NA,TGTGCCAGCAGTGGGACAGGGCGACAGTTTGAAGCTTTCTTT,CASSGTGRQFEAFF
NA,TRBJ2-7,TRBV20-1,NA,TGCAGTGCTCGGCGCAGCTACGAGCAGTACTTC,CSARRSYEQYF
NA,TRBJ1-1,TRBV7-2,NA,TGTGCCAGCAGCTTAGCGAGGGGGGCGTCAGCTGAAGCTTTCTTT,CASSLARGASAEAFF
NA,TRBJ1-2,TRBV25-1,NA,TGTGCCAGCACCTTTGTATCCCTATCGGAAGGCTACACCTTC,CASTFVSLSEGYTF
TRBD1,TRBJ1-4,TRBV7-3,NA,TGTGCCAGCAGCTTGACCCAGGGACAGGCAGCGGATGCAACTAATGAAAAACTGTTTTTT,CASSLTQGQAADATNEKLFF
NA,TRBJ2-7,TRBV7-3,NA,TGTGCCAGCAGCTTGGGGCCCGGCTCCTACGAGCAGTACTTC,CASSLGPGSYEQYF
TRBD1,TRBJ1-2,TRBV5-1,NA,TGCGCCAGCAGCTTGGACCCCGGGACAGGGATGGGAGGCTACACCTTC,CASSLDPGTGMGGYTF
NA,TRBJ2-1,TRBV20-1,NA,TGCAGTGCTAGAGACCCCCTGCCCAATGAGCAGTTCTTC,CSARDPLPNEQFF
NA,TRBJ1-2,TRBV24-1,NA,TGTGCCACCAGTGATTTCCGACCAGGGTCCCGGGGCCGCGATGGCTACACCTTC,CATSDFRPGSRGRDGYTF
NA,TRBJ2-3,TRBV24-1,once,TGTGCCTCCGGATTCGGGGCCACAGATACGCAGTATTTT,CASGFGATDTQYF
NA,TRBJ1-2,TRBV20-1,NA,TGCAGTGCTATCTCGGATGGGAGCTATGGCTACACCTTC,CSAISDGSYGYTF
NA,TRBJ1-2,TRBV5-1,NA,TGCGCCAGCAGCCTGGGAGGACTCTTTAACTATGGCTACACCTTC,CASSLGGLFNYGYTF
TRBD2,TRBJ2-3,TRBV7-3,hyperexpanded,TGTGCCAGCAGCTCCGGGAGGGATACGCAGTATTTT,CASSSGRDTQYF
TRBD2,TRBJ2-1,TRBV19,medium-sized,TGTGCCAGTAGTTTTCTAGCGGGGGGTAAAAGCTCCTACAATGAGCAGTTCTTC,CASSFLAGGKSSYNEQFF
NA,TRBJ1-1,TRBV6-1,NA,TGTGCCAGCAGTCCTTCGGGGGTCTTAAACACTGAAGCTTTCTTT,CASSPSGVLNTEAFF
NA,TRBJ1-1,TRBV18,NA,TGTGCCAGCTCACCAGCAGGGGCGAACACTGAAGCTTTCTTT,CASSPAGANTEAFF
TRBD1,TRBJ1-6,TRBV5-4,NA,TGTGCCAGCAGCGGGACAGAGTTCAATTCACCCCTCCACTTT,CASSGTEFNSPLHF